This T cell receptor (beta chain) was documented in a study of T cells after yellow fever vaccination. MiXCR, applied by TCRdb to the 5' RACE reads, yields one record per CDR3 protein. The repertoire holds about 120,000 distinct CDR3 sequences, 7.2% seen once, with 2.7% in the top ten. The CDR3 spans 11 residues. Trimming took 3 bases from V and 4 from J, leaving 3 bases between them. Germline V gene data show CDR1 as DFQATT and CDR2 as SNEGSKA (reference sequence). This clonotype came up a few times. Antigen specificity is unknown. Study results and caveats: FACS-sorted repertoires might harbor abundant contaminating clonotypes from the bulk population.

The chain combines TRBV20-1 with TRBJ1-4, with D uncertain. This specimen was CD4+ T cells sorted from PBMCs, taken approximately 40 days after the first yellow fever vaccination. This sequence was found in a man aged 18 to 29 who received the YFV17D yellow fever vaccine. The CDR3 is CSARNNEKLFF. The CDR3 DNA is TGCAGTGCTAGGAATAATGAAAAACTGTTTTTT.